These 3 T cell receptor beta chains originate from one sample sequenced in a study of control samples from healthy donors and cancer patients. Clones were read by immunoSEQ multiplex PCR, and TCRdb kept only the in-frame ones, dropping some. The profile shows fewer than 200,000 clones, approximately 95% of them singletons. The material sequenced was blood. These receptors were taken from a man aged 18 to 35 in good health.

For the CDR3, the DNA is TGTGCCAGCAGTAGGACAGATCAGGCAAGCTACACCTTC. Protein product: CASSRTDQASYTF. This chain links TRBV12-3 or TRBV12-4 with TRBJ1-2, with D perhaps matching TRBD1 (6 bases). Trimming removed 5 bases from V and 9 bases from J, with 16 bases in between. There are 13 residues in the CDR3.

This rearrangement joins TRBV2 to TRBJ2-5, with 8 bases matching TRBD1. The junction had 7 bases not matched to a gene; V was cut back by 8 bases and J by 5 bases. Germline assignment: CDR1 SNHLY and CDR2 FYNNEI. The CDR3 runs 13 residues. DNA for the CDR3: TGTGCCAGCTCCTGGACAGGGCCCGAGACCCAGTACTTC. Translating it yields CASSWTGPETQYF.

This chain connects TRBV5-8 to TRBJ1-1; D possibly corresponds to TRBD1 (5 bases). CDR1 SGHTS and CDR2 YDEGEE come from the germline V gene. The CDR3 spans 14 residues. V was trimmed by 4 bases and J by 1 base, leaving 11 bases between them. The CDR3 sequence is CASSPGPQNTEAFF. CDR3 bases: TGTGCCAGCAGCCCGGGACCCCAGAACACTGAAGCTTTCTTT.